This T cell receptor (beta chain) was identified during a study of OX40 agonist ivuxolimab in advanced cancers. Study in general: Six ivuxolimab dose levels, 0.01 to 10 mg/kg, were given intravenously every 2 weeks. Participants averaged approximately 60 years of age (range roughly 23 to 79) and were approximately 81% male. Whole-study findings and limits: At 0.1 to 3.0 mg/kg and by week 6, clonal expansion occurred in CD4+ and CD8+ blood T cells. Part of the nonresponder group also had normalized T-cell clonal expansion that was low.

Sequenced by immunoSEQ multiplex PCR; TCRdb stores in-frame clones only, minus some. The sample has over 55,000 clones; 90% to 95% are singletons. Of note for this clone: The antigen is not known.

The TCR was taken from an adult with an advanced solid tumor such as melanoma, head and neck, liver or kidney cancer. Specimen: CD4+ or CD8+ T cells sorted from blood, collected in a trial of the OX40 agonist ivuxolimab.

This CDR3 reads CASSAADMAYEQYF. The DNA of the CDR3 is TGTGCCAGCAGCGCGGCGGATATGGCCTACGAGCAGTACTTC. The rearrangement joins TRBV13 to TRBJ2-7; no clear D gene. The CDR3 extends over 14 amino acids. Germline CDR1 PRHDT, CDR2 FYEKMQ (reference sequence). V was shortened by 5 bases and J by 2 bases, with 13 bases between the two germline ends. Looking up the rest from reference TRBV13 and TRBJ2-7 gives the full variable domain: AAGVIQSPRHLIKEKRETATLKCYPIPRHDTVYWYQQGPGQDPQFLISFYEKMQSDKGSIPDRFSAQQFSDYHSELNMSSLELGDSALYFCASSAADMAYEQYFGPGTRLTVT.